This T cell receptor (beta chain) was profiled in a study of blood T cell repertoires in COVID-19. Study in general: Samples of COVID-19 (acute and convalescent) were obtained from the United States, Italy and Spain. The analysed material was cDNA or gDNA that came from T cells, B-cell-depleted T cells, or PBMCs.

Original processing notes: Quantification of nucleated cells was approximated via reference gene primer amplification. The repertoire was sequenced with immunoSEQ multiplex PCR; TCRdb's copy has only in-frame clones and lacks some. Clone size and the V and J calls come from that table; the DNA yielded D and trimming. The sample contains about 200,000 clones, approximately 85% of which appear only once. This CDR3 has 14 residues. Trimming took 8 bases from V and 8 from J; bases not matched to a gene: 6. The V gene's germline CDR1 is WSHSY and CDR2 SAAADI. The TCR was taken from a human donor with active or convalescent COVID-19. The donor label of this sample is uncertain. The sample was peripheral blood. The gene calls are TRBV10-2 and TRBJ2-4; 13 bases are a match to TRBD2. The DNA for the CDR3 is TGCGCCAGCCGGACTAGCGGGAGTCGAGACATTCAGTACTTC. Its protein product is CASRTSGSRDIQYF.